This is a list of T cell receptor beta chains from one sample in a study of OX40 agonist ivuxolimab in advanced cancers. Repertoires were generated with immunoSEQ multiplex PCR, while TCRdb's copy carries only in-frame clones and drops some. This table has roughly 99,000 clones, around 93% appearing once. The sequencing here drew on CD4+ or CD8+ T cells sorted from blood, taken in a trial of the OX40 agonist ivuxolimab. Source of these receptors: an adult with an advanced solid tumor such as melanoma, head and neck, liver or kidney cancer. Each CDR3 is given with its conserved first and last residue. D genes are given only for firm matches. Not all rows give a size; the values are once, few, many and, for expanded clones, a class.

NA,TRBJ2-3,NA,TRBV15,TGTGCCACCAGCAGAGACTCGGGAGTGGGGACAGATACGCAGTATTTT,CATSRDSGVGTDTQYF
once,TRBJ2-1,NA,TRBV19,TGTGCCAGTAGTATTACAGGTTACTCCTTTTCCTACAATGAGCAGTTCTTC,CASSITGYSFSYNEQFF
few,TRBJ1-5,NA,TRBV11-2,TGTGCCAGCAGCGTCAGTGGGGATCAGCCCCAGCATTTT,CASSVSGDQPQHF
NA,TRBJ1-4,TRBD1,TRBV9,TGTGCCAGCAGCGTGGGGACAGGGGCTGAAAAACTGTTTTTT,CASSVGTGAEKLFF
NA,TRBJ2-5,NA,TRBV7-3,TGTGCCAGCAGCTTAACGGCAGGCCAGGGGCAGACCCAGTACTTC,CASSLTAGQGQTQYF
NA,TRBJ2-1,NA,TRBV6-1,TGTGCCTGGGGGGAGGAGCAGTTCTTC,CAWGEEQFF
NA,TRBJ1-1,TRBD1,TRBV6-6,TGTGCCAGCAGTTACCCGGGACAGGAGGCCACTGAAGCTTTCTTT,CASSYPGQEATEAFF
NA,TRBJ1-5,NA,TRBV18,TGTGCCAGCTCACCAAACGGGGGCCGTCAGCCCCAGCATTTT,CASSPNGGRQPQHF
NA,TRBJ1-5,TRBD1,TRBV2,TGTGCCAGGGGGACAGGGAGCAATCAGCCCCAGCATTTT,CARGTGSNQPQHF
NA,TRBJ1-1,NA,TRBV30,TGTGCCTGGACCCCGGGACGGGGAAACACTGAAGCTTTCTTT,CAWTPGRGNTEAFF
NA,TRBJ2-7,TRBD1,TRBV4-1,TGCGCCAGCAGCCAAGCCGCAGGGGGTTACGAGCAGTACTTC,CASSQAAGGYEQYF
NA,TRBJ1-1,TRBD1,TRBV10-3,TGTGCCATCAGTGCGGGCACAGGGGGGGTGAACACTGAAGCTTTCTTT,CAISAGTGGVNTEAFF
NA,TRBJ2-1,NA,TRBV7-8,TGTGCCAGCAGCCCGTCGTATGACCGGGACCCAAGATCCTACAATGAGCAGTTCTTC,CASSPSYDRDPRSYNEQFF
NA,TRBJ1-4,NA,TRBV18,TGTGCCAGCTCACCACCGAACTCTCCTGGTGAAAAACTGTTTTTT,CASSPPNSPGEKLFF
NA,TRBJ2-1,TRBD1,TRBV2,TGTGCCAGCAGTCTGACAGGGATTTACAATGAGCAGTTCTTC,CASSLTGIYNEQFF
NA,TRBJ1-2,NA,TRBV5-1,TGCGCCAGCAGCTTGGAACCCAACTATGGCTACACCTTC,CASSLEPNYGYTF
NA,TRBJ1-5,NA,TRBV5-6,TGTGCCAGCAGCTTGTTTGCCAGGGGTCATCAGCCCCAGCATTTT,CASSLFARGHQPQHF
NA,TRBJ1-1,NA,TRBV11-3,TGTGCCAGCAGCTTAGAATCGGAGTTGGAAGCTTTCTTT,CASSLESELEAFF
NA,TRBJ1-2,TRBD1,TRBV2,TGTGCCAGCAGTGAAACCCAGGGGGCGGTTGGCTACACCTTC,CASSETQGAVGYTF
NA,TRBJ2-7,NA,TRBV23-1,TGCGCCAGCAGAGGCAGGTATGACTACCAGCAGTACTTC,CASRGRYDYQQYF
NA,TRBJ2-7,NA,TRBV11-3,TGTGCCAGCAGCTTAGGGGGTAAATACGAGCAGTACTTC,CASSLGGKYEQYF
NA,TRBJ2-7,NA,TRBV6-1,TGTGCCAGCAGCTGGGTCTCCTACGGGCAGTACTTC,CASSWVSYGQYF
NA,TRBJ1-3,NA,TRBV15,TGTGCCACCAGCAGAGAGAAGGTTGACGGAAACACCATATATTTT,CATSREKVDGNTIYF